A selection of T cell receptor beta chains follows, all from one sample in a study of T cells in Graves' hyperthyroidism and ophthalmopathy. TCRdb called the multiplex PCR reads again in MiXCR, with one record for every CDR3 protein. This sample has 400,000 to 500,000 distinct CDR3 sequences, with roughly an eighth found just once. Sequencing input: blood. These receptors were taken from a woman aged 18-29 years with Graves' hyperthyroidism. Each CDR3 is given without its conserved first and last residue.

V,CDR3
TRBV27,ASSLSGTSALTGELF
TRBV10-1,ASSDGIGGTGELF
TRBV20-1,SARALAGLDEQY
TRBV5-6,ASSPWSTYPETQY
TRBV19,ASNGLRPGELF
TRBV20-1,SAREVAGSDTQY
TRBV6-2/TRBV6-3,ASSSAGTSGSNEQF
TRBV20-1,SAGDRGKNIQY
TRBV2,ASSEALNTEAF
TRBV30,AWSSLRGGSYEQY
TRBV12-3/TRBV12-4,ATGQSTDTQY
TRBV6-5,ASSYSDRYGYT
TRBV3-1,ASSQLGQGYEQY
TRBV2,ASSGQRSNQPQH
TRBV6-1,ASSALTRRSYNEQF
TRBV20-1,SIPEAYGTEAF
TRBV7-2,ASSLGLAGGRDGELF
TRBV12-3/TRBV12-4,ASRKPSGNTIY
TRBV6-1,ASSPSLGGGDHEQY
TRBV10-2,ASEGLNNEQF
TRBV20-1,SAAEGALNTGELF
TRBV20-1,SARVTGRPYEQY
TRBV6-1,ASRRTGEQAF
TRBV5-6,ASSWGLSGNYGYT
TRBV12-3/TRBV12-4,ASSFGESGINTGELF
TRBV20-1,SATRRGLNYGYT
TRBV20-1,SVQYPGGSYEQY
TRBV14,ASSQVNRDNYGYT
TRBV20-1,SARDKGTGGPGDEQY
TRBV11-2,ASSLDWTLREQY
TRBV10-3,AIRISYEQY
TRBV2,ASRRGDRGVGGANVLT
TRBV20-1,SAQTGSSFGQPQH
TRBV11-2,ASSFTGLTGELF
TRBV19,ASSTSGLAGVFTDTQY
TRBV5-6,ASSLARDDDTEAF
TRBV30,AWSEARVYNEQF
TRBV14,ASSHELAGATYYEQY
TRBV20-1,SARLSRSTDTQY
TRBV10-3,AISESILAQGFSEAF
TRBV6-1,ASSVRGGDTEAF
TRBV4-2,ASSQSLGENYGYT